These T cell receptor beta chains were read from a single sample in a study of blood T cell repertoires in COVID-19. The method was immunoSEQ multiplex PCR; TCRdb's version includes in-frame clones alone and lacks a portion of them. Among 70,000 to 95,000 clones listed, around four fifths were seen once. The sequenced material came from peripheral blood. The receptors were gathered from a woman in her fifties or sixties with acute or convalescent COVID-19. Both conserved end residues are part of each CDR3. The order of the fields is clone size, CDR3 length, V gene, J gene, D gene, CDR3 protein, CDR3 DNA. D genes are given only for firm matches. Part of the rows lack a size; the others show once, few, many or a class for expanded clones.

>.|17|TRBV19|TRBJ1-2|TRBD1
CASSIISLDRGLRGYTF
TGTGCCAGTAGTATTATATCCTTGGACAGGGGGCTTCGAGGCTACACCTTC
>.|11|TRBV11-1|TRBJ1-1|.
CASSQGQPRGF
TGTGCCAGCAGCCAAGGACAGCCCCGAGGCTTT
>.|16|TRBV5-1|TRBJ1-1|TRBD1
CASSFGSAGGGTEAFF
TGCGCCAGCAGCTTTGGTTCGGCAGGGGGAGGAACTGAAGCTTTCTTT
>.|14|TRBV3-1/TRBV3-2|TRBJ2-4|.
CASSPTMGASIQYF
TGTGCCAGCAGCCCCACGATGGGGGCTAGTATTCAGTACTTC
>.|14|TRBV10-1|TRBJ1-5|.
CASSVSRGYQPQHF
TGCGCCAGCAGTGTGTCTCGGGGGTATCAGCCCCAGCATTTT
>.|17|TRBV4-1|TRBJ2-7|TRBD1
CASSQEGIGTGYYEQYF
TGCGCCAGCAGCCAAGAAGGTATTGGGACAGGGTACTACGAGCAGTACTTC
>.|18|TRBV4-2|TRBJ2-3|TRBD2
CASSQFRLADPSTDTQYF
TGTGCCAGCAGCCAATTTCGACTAGCGGACCCTAGCACAGATACGCAGTATTTT
>few|13|TRBV6-5|TRBJ2-5|.
CASSYQGRETQYF
TGTGCCAGCAGTTATCAGGGTCGGGAGACCCAGTACTTC
>.|12|TRBV7-2|TRBJ2-1|.
CASSPSRNEQFF
TGTGCCAGCAGCCCTAGCCGGAATGAGCAGTTCTTC
>.|13|TRBV5-1|TRBJ2-7|.
CASRHPSAAEQYF
TGCGCCAGCCGCCACCCCTCGGCGGCCGAGCAGTACTTC
>few|14|TRBV28|TRBJ1-1|.
CASSITTGNTEAFF
TGTGCCAGCAGTATAACTACAGGAAACACTGAAGCTTTCTTT
>.|14|TRBV19|TRBJ1-1|TRBD1
CASQTGGHNTEAFF
TGTGCCAGCCAGACAGGGGGCCATAACACTGAAGCTTTCTTT
>.|14|TRBV6-6|TRBJ2-7|.
CASSYVAGAYEQYF
TGTGCCAGCAGTTACGTGGCAGGCGCCTACGAGCAGTACTTC
>.|13|TRBV9|TRBJ1-3|.
CASTQNSGNTIYF
TGTGCCAGTACACAGAACTCTGGAAACACCATATATTTT
>few|19|TRBV11-3|TRBJ2-1|TRBD2
CASSSGTSGRGGRYNEQFF
TGTGCCAGCAGCTCAGGGACTAGCGGGAGGGGGGGTAGGTACAATGAGCAGTTCTTC
>.|15|TRBV5-1|TRBJ2-5|TRBD1
CASSASTGGQETQYF
TGCGCCAGCAGCGCTTCGACAGGGGGGCAAGAGACCCAGTACTTC
>once|15|TRBV2|TRBJ1-4|TRBD1
CASSDTGQAYEKLFF
TGTGCCAGCAGCGACACGGGACAGGCATATGAAAAACTGTTTTTT
>.|12|TRBV19|TRBJ1-2|.
CASSSRQNGYTF
TGTGCCAGTAGTTCCCGACAGAATGGCTACACCTTC
>.|16|TRBV7-2|TRBJ1-5|.
CASSPRGGTGNQPQHF
TGTGCCAGCAGCCCGAGGGGGGGAACAGGCAATCAGCCCCAGCATTTT
>.|15|TRBV6-5|TRBJ1-6|.
CASSYAGSDNSPLHF
TGTGCCAGCAGTTACGCGGGGTCCGATAATTCACCCCTCCACTTT
>once|15|TRBV29-1|TRBJ1-2|.
CSVEASGNSRYGYTF
TGCAGCGTTGAGGCCTCAGGGAACTCGCGCTATGGCTACACCTTC
>.|15|TRBV6-1|TRBJ1-2|.
CASSEARLGGHGYTF
TGTGCCAGCAGTGAAGCGAGGCTGGGGGGGCACGGCTACACCTTC
>few|15|TRBV5-4|TRBJ1-2|TRBD1
CASSPDRAINYGYTF
TGTGCCAGCAGCCCGGACAGGGCAATTAACTATGGCTACACCTTC
>.|13|TRBV11-2|TRBJ1-5|.
CASSLANDQPQHF
TGTGCCAGCAGCTTGGCCAACGATCAGCCCCAGCATTTT
>.|14|TRBV5-1|TRBJ2-7|.
CASSLASRGAEQYF
TGCGCCAGCAGCTTGGCCTCTCGGGGTGCTGAGCAGTACTTC
>.|13|TRBV9|TRBJ2-7|.
CASSPGDHYEQYF
TGTGCCAGCAGCCCGGGGGACCATTATGAGCAGTACTTC
>.|20|TRBV19|TRBJ2-4|TRBD1
CASSESPPGQYLVAKNIQYF
TGTGCCAGTAGTGAGTCCCCGCCGGGACAGTACCTAGTGGCCAAAAACATTCAGTACTTC
>.|11|TRBV24-1|TRBJ2-1|.
CATSQLNEQFF
TGTGCCACCAGCCAACTCAATGAGCAGTTCTTC
>once|16|TRBV4-2|TRBJ2-2|.
CASSRDGNYYTGELFF
TGTGCCAGCAGCCGAGATGGAAACTATTACACCGGGGAGCTGTTTTTT
>.|15|TRBV2|TRBJ2-1|.
CASTDQGTSYNEQFF
TGTGCCAGCACCGACCAGGGTACCTCCTACAATGAGCAGTTCTTC
>.|15|TRBV14|TRBJ1-6|.
CASSQDRRQSSPLHF
TGTGCCAGCAGCCAAGATCGCAGACAAAGTTCACCCCTCCACTTT
>.|17|TRBV18|TRBJ1-1|.
CASSPAVMSSKNTEAFF
TGTGCCAGCTCACCCGCAGTTATGTCGTCGAAAAACACTGAAGCTTTCTTT
>.|15|TRBV4-1|TRBJ1-4|.
CASSQVRGLGEKLFF
TGCGCCAGCAGCCAAGTACGGGGACTTGGTGAAAAACTGTTTTTT
>.|18|TRBV3-1/TRBV3-2|TRBJ2-6|.
CASSQSLQATSGANVLTF
TGTGCCAGCAGCCAAAGCCTACAGGCGACATCTGGGGCCAACGTCCTGACTTTC
>.|14|TRBV9|TRBJ1-5|TRBD1
CASAPGQGQQPQHF
TGTGCCAGTGCCCCGGGACAGGGACAACAGCCCCAGCATTTT